This TCR beta chain is from a study of blood T cell repertoires in COVID-19. Turning to the study itself: Italy, Spain and the United States were the sources of the convalescent and acute COVID-19 samples.

This table comes from immunoSEQ multiplex PCR, and its TCRdb copy is limited to in-frame clones, with some not included. The sample contains some 130,000 clones, approximately 88% of which appear only once. Sequencing was performed on peripheral blood. The receptor was derived from a man in his 70s with active COVID-19.

The CDR3 loop reads CASSEAVRQGGGAFF. CDR3 bases: TGTGCCAGCAGTGAAGCGGTACGACAGGGGGGGGGAGCTTTCTTT. The chain combines TRBV6-1 with TRBJ1-1, with 9 bases fitting TRBD1. J gave up 10 bases and V 0 bases, and 9 bases lay outside the gene matches. The length of the CDR3 is 15 residues. Germline V CDR1 and CDR2: MNHNS, SASEGT.